This is a list of T cell receptor beta chains from one sample in a study of blood T cell repertoires in COVID-19. Method: immunoSEQ multiplex PCR; TCRdb's copy keeps in-frame clones and lacks some. The data show fewer than 200,000 clones, with roughly 84% seen just once and under 13% held by the top ten. The sequenced material came from peripheral blood. These receptors were collected from a man between 65 and 80 years old with active or convalescent COVID-19. Both conserved end residues are part of each CDR3. D genes are given only for firm matches. Clone sizes are given selectively: once, few, many, or a class where the clone is expanded.

J gene,V gene,D gene,clone size,CDR3 DNA,CDR3 protein
TRBJ2-3,TRBV24-1,-,few,TGTGCCACCAGTGAGACAGCCGATACGCAGTATTTT,CATSETADTQYF
TRBJ1-2,TRBV7-8,-,-,TGTGCCAGCAGCTTAGAGGGCAGGGGCGTTTCACGCTTC,CASSLEGRGVSRF
TRBJ1-1,TRBV28,-,-,TGTGCCAGCAGTTTTATTAACACTGAAGCTTTCTTT,CASSFINTEAFF
TRBJ2-1,TRBV28,-,-,TGTGCCAGCTTCGGGGTACCCTCCTACAATGAGCAGTTCTTC,CASFGVPSYNEQFF
TRBJ2-6,TRBV5-5,-,-,TGTGCCAGCACCATAATGGGCCCCCGCTCTGGGGCCAACGTCCTGACTTTC,CASTIMGPRSGANVLTF
TRBJ1-2,TRBV6-2/TRBV6-3,-,-,TGTGCCAGCAGTTCAGGGAGGATTCCTAACTATGGCTACACCTTC,CASSSGRIPNYGYTF
TRBJ2-2,TRBV29-1,-,-,TGCAGCGTTGAGGGGGCCCATGACCCGGGGGAGCTGTTTTTT,CSVEGAHDPGELFF
TRBJ2-7,TRBV13,TRBD2,once,TGTGCCAGCAGCTTAGAGACTAGCGGGAGGATAGAGCAGTACTTC,CASSLETSGRIEQYF
TRBJ2-7,TRBV6-5,-,-,TGTGCCAGCACTCAGTCTGGAGCGAGCTCCTACGAGCAGTACTTC,CASTQSGASSYEQYF
TRBJ2-5,TRBV4-1,TRBD1,-,TGCGCCAGCAGCCTCCGTCCGACAGGGCTACAAGAGACCCAGTACTTC,CASSLRPTGLQETQYF
TRBJ1-6,TRBV28,TRBD1,-,TGTGCCAGCAGTTCTTCAATCAGGGGGCCGAATTCACCCCTCCACTTT,CASSSSIRGPNSPLHF
TRBJ2-1,TRBV6-6,-,-,TGTGCCAGCAGCGCCAATTCCCCGGGGAGGCAGTTCTTC,CASSANSPGRQFF
TRBJ1-5,TRBV7-8,-,-,TGTGCCAGCAGCTACCAGGGGAATCAGCCCCAGCATTTT,CASSYQGNQPQHF
TRBJ1-6,TRBV7-2,TRBD1,-,TGTGCCAGCAGCTTAAGGGACAGGGGCTCCTATAATTCACCCCTCCACTTT,CASSLRDRGSYNSPLHF
TRBJ1-2,TRBV2,-,-,TGTGCCAGCAGTGAAGGGCAGGGTCCCTATGGCTACACCTTC,CASSEGQGPYGYTF
TRBJ2-7,TRBV27,-,-,TGTGCCAGCAGTAGGGCAGGGGAGCACGAGCAGTACTTC,CASSRAGEHEQYF
TRBJ1-2,TRBV5-6,-,-,TGTGCCAGCAGCTTGAACACACAGGATAACTATGGCTACACCTTC,CASSLNTQDNYGYTF
TRBJ2-7,TRBV7-9,TRBD1,-,TGTGCCAGCAGCCCAGGGGGTTTCACCTACGAGCAGTACTTC,CASSPGGFTYEQYF
TRBJ2-4,TRBV5-4,-,-,TGTGCCAGCAGCTTGGCGAGCAGGGCGGACATTCAGTACTTC,CASSLASRADIQYF
TRBJ2-1,TRBV5-1,TRBD1,many,TGCGCCAGCAGCTTGGAGGCAGGGGGAAATGAGCAGTTCTTC,CASSLEAGGNEQFF
TRBJ1-5,TRBV28,TRBD1,few,TGTGCCAGCAGCCCCCTGGGACAGGGGGCGACCAAGGGGAATCAGCCCCAGCATTTT,CASSPLGQGATKGNQPQHF
TRBJ2-7,TRBV4-1,TRBD2,-,TGCGCCAGCAGCCACCCCATAGCGGGAGGGCGGGGGCTGAGGGGGAGCAACGAGCAGTACTTC,CASSHPIAGGRGLRGSNEQYF
TRBJ1-1,TRBV28,-,few,TGTGCCAGCAGTTTTAGGAGAAGTGAAGCTTTCTTT,CASSFRRSEAFF
TRBJ1-1,TRBV5-5,TRBD1,-,TGTGCCAGCAGCGTGGGACAGGTGAACACTGAAGCTTTCTTT,CASSVGQVNTEAFF
TRBJ2-2,TRBV7-2,-,-,TGTGCCAGCGTAAGGGGCAGTCACACCGGGGAGCTGTTTTTT,CASVRGSHTGELFF
TRBJ2-7,TRBV28,TRBD2,-,TGTGCCAGCAGTGGCCTAGCGGGAGGGGTCGTAGGCGAGCAGTACTTC,CASSGLAGGVVGEQYF
TRBJ1-2,TRBV6-6,-,-,TGTGCCAGCAGTTACCGGGGGGAAAGCTATGGCTACACCTTC,CASSYRGESYGYTF
TRBJ2-1,TRBV25-1,-,-,TGTGCCAGCAGGGAGGGGACTTCTTCCTACAATGAGCAGTTCTTC,CASREGTSSYNEQFF
TRBJ2-7,TRBV19,TRBD2,few,TGTGCCAGTAGTAAGCAGCCGGGACTAGCCGACTTGAAGCAGTACTTC,CASSKQPGLADLKQYF
TRBJ1-5,TRBV24-1,TRBD1,once,TGTGCCACCAGTGACCAGACAGGGACTAATCAGCCCCAGCATTTT,CATSDQTGTNQPQHF
TRBJ2-5,TRBV9,-,-,TGTGCCAGCAGCGTAGATCCGCGGGGTGGCGGGGAGACCCAGTACTTC,CASSVDPRGGGETQYF
TRBJ1-4,TRBV10-2,-,-,TGCGCCAGCGGTACTCGGGACTGGGGAGCAACTAATGAAAAACTGTTTTTT,CASGTRDWGATNEKLFF
TRBJ1-1,TRBV15,TRBD1,-,TGTGCCACCAGCAGAGGACAGGGAACGAGGAACACTGAAGCTTTCTTT,CATSRGQGTRNTEAFF
TRBJ1-2,TRBV9,-,-,TGTGCCAGCAGCGCACCACTAGGCCCAGACTATGGCTACACCTTC,CASSAPLGPDYGYTF
TRBJ1-1,TRBV4-1,-,-,TGCGCCAGCAGCCAAGAGCGTAACACTGAAGCTTTCTTT,CASSQERNTEAFF
TRBJ2-2,TRBV5-1,TRBD2,-,TGCGCCAGCAGCCAGGAAGCGGGAAGTCCCGGGGAGCTGTTTTTT,CASSQEAGSPGELFF
TRBJ2-1,TRBV15,TRBD1,-,TGTGCCACCAGCAGAGATTATCGGGGGACAGGGTTCTTCTTC,CATSRDYRGTGFFF